The entry below gives a single TCR beta chain sequence along with its context. This entry belongs to a study of shared clonotypes between healthy human individuals. Background on the study: The donor pool was made up of two women and a few men aged 18 to 49.

The length of the CDR3 is 12 residues. V was pared by 5 bases and J by 11 bases, with 14 bases between. Germline V gene data show CDR1 as LNHDA and CDR2 as SQIVND (reference sequence). Sequencing used immunoSEQ multiplex PCR; TCRdb keeps in-frame clones, though not all of them. The table has some 2.4 million clones, roughly 93% seen once. The receptor was isolated from a man between 18 and 35 years old in good health. Some clones in this sample may be carry-over from other donors' samples. Sample: naive CD4+ T cells from PBMCs. Subset reported: CD45RA+ positively selected. The chain employs TRBV19 and TRBJ2-3; no reliable D call. CDR3 sequence: CASSGGTVEQYF. The CDR3, as DNA: TGTGCCAGTAGTGGTGGTACGGTGGAGCAGTATTTT.